This T cell receptor (beta chain) is drawn from a study of post-analysis software for immune sequencing data (dated by TCRdb to the mid-2010s). Concerning the study at large: Relapsing-remitting, secondary progressive and progressive-relapsing multiple sclerosis were recorded as disease courses, and subtype annotation was lacking for some patients. The multiple sclerosis patient repertoires were compared with 10 or so previously published healthy control repertoires from donors aged roughly 6 to 25 years. A subset of samples was prepared in parallel using single-end sample barcoding, then pooled and co-amplified after Illumina adapter ligation. The full study reports these points: Significantly lower normalized Chao1 diversity was found in multiple sclerosis patients than in controls, suggesting substantial peripheral T-cell clonal expansion. The control group was slightly older than the multiple sclerosis patient group. Patients showed significantly higher frequencies than controls for several TRBV segments, among them TRBV5-6, TRBV5-1 and TRBV20-1. Direct clustering with F measure showed strong co-clustering of samples prepared in the same batch, prompting a batch-effect correction.

Note on this clonotype: The clone's antigen remains unknown. Qualities for individual bases were not recorded, and no much larger clone is one base off.

V sheds 1 base and J sheds 4 bases, leaving 13 bases between their ends. The CDR3 has 14 amino acids, counting the end cysteine and phenylalanine. Just the 42-base CDR3 DNA is kept, in frame starting at base 1. CDR1 DFQATT and CDR2 SNEGSKA were looked up in the germline V gene (reference sequence). To demonstrate the VDJtools post-analysis software, TCR beta repertoires were profiled from the peripheral blood of some 12 young patients with multiple sclerosis. The multiple sclerosis patients were children and adolescents ranging in age from roughly 6 to 15 years. The library was produced with PCR. Data came from an Illumina HiSeq 2500. To reduce PCR and sequencing biases, unique molecular identifiers were built into the TCR beta cDNA libraries. Approximately 500,000 cDNA molecules were obtained per 1 to 10 million input T cells, so each molecule approximated one T cell. The patient libraries were prepared and sequenced using the same protocol as the earlier healthy control dataset. Samples belonging to the same batch were prepared together, multiplexed and sequenced on a shared HiSeq lane. In the authors' own workflow: Raw barcoded reads were processed with MIGEC, discarding single-read molecular identifier groups before consensus assembly and CDR3 extraction. Clonotype tables were post-analysed with VDJtools, and diversity was normalized by down-sampling all datasets to the smallest sample size. To correct batch-related cross-sample contamination, repertoire overlap clustering matched CDR3 amino acid sequences but not nucleotide sequences. TCRdb itself trimmed the public reads at Q25 with fastp, ran MiXCR and retained productive beta chains. CDR3 protein sequences are deduplicated, and each keeps its most common genes and DNA. The V and J calls, along with clone size, are taken from TCRdb and not from the paper's own processing. The sample records about 820,000 distinct CDR3 sequences, around 53% of which are singletons. The ten largest make up under 6% of the sample.

The receptor was derived from a girl between 5 and 17 years old with multiple sclerosis. The chain is made from TRBV20-1 and TRBJ1-2, and the D gene may be TRBD1, 6 bases matching. Sequencing was done on a sample of blood. The sequenced DNA: TGCAGTGCTAGAGTTCCCTCCAGGGGCTATGGCTACACCTTC. This is translated as CSARVPSRGYGYTF.